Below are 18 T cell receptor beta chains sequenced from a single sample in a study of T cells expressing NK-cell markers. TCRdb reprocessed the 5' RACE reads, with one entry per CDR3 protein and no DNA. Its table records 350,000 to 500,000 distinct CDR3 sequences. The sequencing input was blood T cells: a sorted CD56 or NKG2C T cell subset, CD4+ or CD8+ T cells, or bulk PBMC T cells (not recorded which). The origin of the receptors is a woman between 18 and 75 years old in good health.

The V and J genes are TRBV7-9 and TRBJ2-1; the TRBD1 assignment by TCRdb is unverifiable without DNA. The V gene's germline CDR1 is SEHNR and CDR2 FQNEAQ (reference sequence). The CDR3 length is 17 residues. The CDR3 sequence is CASSSAAGQGRRNEQFF.

This chain's CDR3 is CASSAGTDYNEQFF. This sequence joins TRBV19 and TRBJ2-1; TCRdb lists TRBD1, though no DNA is available to test this call. The CDR3 totals 14 residues. Germline CDR1 LNHDA, CDR2 SQIVND (reference sequence). Full variable domain (remainder filled in from reference TRBV19 and TRBJ2-1): DGGITQSPKYLFRKEGQNVTLSCEQNLNHDAMYWYRQDPGQGLRLIYYSQIVNDFQKGDIAEGYSVSREKKESFPLTVTSAQKNPTAFYLCASSAGTDYNEQFFGPGTRLTVL.

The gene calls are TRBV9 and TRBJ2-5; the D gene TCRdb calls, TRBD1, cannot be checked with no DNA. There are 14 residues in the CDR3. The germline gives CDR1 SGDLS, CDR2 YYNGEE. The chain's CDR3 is CASSYRGVQETQYF.

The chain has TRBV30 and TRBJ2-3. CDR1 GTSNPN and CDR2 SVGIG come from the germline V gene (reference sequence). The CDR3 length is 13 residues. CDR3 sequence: CAWSLRGTDTQYF.

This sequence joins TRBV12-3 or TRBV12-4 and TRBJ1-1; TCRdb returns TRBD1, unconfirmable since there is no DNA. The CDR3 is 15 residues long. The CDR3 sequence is CASSQGQIINTEAFF.

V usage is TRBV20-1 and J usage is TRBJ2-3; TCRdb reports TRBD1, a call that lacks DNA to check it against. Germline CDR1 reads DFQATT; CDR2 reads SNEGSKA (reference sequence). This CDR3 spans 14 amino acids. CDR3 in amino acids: CSASPGRVTDTQYF.

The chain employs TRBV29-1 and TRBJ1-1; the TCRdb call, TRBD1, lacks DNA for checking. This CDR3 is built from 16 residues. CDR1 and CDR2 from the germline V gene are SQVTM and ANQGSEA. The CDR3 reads CSVVADAWGKDTEAFF.

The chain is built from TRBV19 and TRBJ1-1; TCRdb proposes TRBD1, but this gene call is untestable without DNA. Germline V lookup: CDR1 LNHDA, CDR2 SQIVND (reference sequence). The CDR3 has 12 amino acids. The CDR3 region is CASSRGRTEAFF. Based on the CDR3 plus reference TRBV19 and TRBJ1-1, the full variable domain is DGGITQSPKYLFRKEGQNVTLSCEQNLNHDAMYWYRQDPGQGLRLIYYSQIVNDFQKGDIAEGYSVSREKKESFPLTVTSAQKNPTAFYLCASSRGRTEAFFGQGTRLTVV.

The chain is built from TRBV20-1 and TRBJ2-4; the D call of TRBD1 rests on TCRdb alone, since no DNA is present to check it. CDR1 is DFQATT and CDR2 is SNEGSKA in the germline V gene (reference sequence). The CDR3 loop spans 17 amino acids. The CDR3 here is CSAQAPAGSAAKNIQYF.

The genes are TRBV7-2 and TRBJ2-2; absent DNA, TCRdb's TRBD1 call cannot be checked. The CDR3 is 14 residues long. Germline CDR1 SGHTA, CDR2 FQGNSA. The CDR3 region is CASSSLITTGELFF.

CDR3 residues: CSASRPSGSYEQYF. This chain connects TRBV20-1 to TRBJ2-7; as DNA is missing, the TRBD2 call by TCRdb cannot be tested. Looked up from germline, CDR1 is DFQATT and CDR2 is SNEGSKA (reference sequence). The CDR3 contains 14 residues.

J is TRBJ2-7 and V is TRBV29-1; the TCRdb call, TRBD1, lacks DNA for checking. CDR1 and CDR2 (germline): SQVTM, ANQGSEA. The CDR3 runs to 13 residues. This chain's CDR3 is CSAVGGHSTEQYF.

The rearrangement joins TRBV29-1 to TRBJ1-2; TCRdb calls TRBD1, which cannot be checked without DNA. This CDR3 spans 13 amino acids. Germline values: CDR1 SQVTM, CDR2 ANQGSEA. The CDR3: CSVVEDSFYGYTF.

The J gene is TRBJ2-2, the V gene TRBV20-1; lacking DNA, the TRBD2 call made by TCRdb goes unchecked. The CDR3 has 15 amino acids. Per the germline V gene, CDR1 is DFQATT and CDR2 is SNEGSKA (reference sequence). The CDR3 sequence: CSARVAGGDTGELFF.

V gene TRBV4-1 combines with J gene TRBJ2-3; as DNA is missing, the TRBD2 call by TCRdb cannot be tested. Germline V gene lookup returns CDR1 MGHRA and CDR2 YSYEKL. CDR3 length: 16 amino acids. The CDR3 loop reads CASSQPSGGTTDTQYF.

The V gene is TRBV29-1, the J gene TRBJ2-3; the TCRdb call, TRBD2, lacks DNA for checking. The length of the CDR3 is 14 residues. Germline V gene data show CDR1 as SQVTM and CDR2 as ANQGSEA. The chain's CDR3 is CSVVGRDGTDTQYF.

The CDR3 here is CASSPFAGAHTEAFF. The rearrangement links TRBV3-1 to TRBJ1-1; checking the TCRdb D call of TRBD1 is not possible without DNA. Germline CDR1 and CDR2: LGHDT and YNNKEL (reference sequence). This CDR3 region has 15 residues.

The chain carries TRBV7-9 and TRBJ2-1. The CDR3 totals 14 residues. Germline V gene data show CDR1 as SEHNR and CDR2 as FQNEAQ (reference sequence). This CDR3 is CASRLADSYNEQFF.